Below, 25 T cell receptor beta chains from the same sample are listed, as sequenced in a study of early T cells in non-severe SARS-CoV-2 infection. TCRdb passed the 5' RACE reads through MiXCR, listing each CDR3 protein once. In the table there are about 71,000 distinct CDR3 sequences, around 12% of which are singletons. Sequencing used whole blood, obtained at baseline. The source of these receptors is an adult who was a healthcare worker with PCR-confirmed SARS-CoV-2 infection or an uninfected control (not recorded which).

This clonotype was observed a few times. The CDR3 loop reads CASSSISERGGYEQFF. CDR3 DNA sequence: TGTGCCAGCAGCTCAATTTCGGAAAGGGGGGGATATGAGCAGTTCTTC. The chain is built from TRBV7-9 and TRBJ2-1; tentatively, D is TRBD2 (7 bases). Per germline, CDR1 SEHNR and CDR2 FQNEAQ (reference sequence). The CDR3 has 16 amino acids. With 4 bases removed from V and 8 bases from J, the gap between germline ends came to 21 bases.

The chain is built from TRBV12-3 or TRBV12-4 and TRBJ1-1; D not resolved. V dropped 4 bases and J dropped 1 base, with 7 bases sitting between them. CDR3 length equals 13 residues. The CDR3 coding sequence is TGTGCCAGCAGTTCCCCGGGGAACACTGAAGCTTTCTTT. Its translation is CASSSPGNTEAFF.

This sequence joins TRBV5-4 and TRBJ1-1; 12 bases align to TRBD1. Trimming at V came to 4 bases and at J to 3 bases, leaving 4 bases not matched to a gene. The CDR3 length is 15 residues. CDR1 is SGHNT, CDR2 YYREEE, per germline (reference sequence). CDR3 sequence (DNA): TGTGCCAGCAGCGGGACAGGGGGCGAGGACACTGAAGCTTTCTTT. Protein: CASSGTGGEDTEAFF.

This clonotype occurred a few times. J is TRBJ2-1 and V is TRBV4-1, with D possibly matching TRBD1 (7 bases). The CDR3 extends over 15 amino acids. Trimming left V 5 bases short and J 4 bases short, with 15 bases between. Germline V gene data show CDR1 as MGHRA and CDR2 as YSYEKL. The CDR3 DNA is TGCGCCAGCAGCGCAAGGAGGGGGCATTACAATGAGCAGTTCTTC. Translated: CASSARRGHYNEQFF.

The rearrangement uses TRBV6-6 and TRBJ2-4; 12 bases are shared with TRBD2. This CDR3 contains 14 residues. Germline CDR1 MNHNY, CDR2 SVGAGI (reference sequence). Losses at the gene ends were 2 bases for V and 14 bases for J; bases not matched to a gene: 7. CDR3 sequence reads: CASSYEASGGAEYF. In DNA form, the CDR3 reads TGTGCCAGCAGTTACGAGGCTAGCGGGGGGGCCGAGTACTTC.

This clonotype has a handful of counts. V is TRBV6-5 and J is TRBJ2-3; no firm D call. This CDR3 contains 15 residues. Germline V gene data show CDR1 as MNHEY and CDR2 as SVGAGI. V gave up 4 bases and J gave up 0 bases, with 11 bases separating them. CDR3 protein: CASSFRAASTDTQYF. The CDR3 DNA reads TGTGCCAGCAGTTTTAGGGCCGCTAGCACAGATACGCAGTATTTT.

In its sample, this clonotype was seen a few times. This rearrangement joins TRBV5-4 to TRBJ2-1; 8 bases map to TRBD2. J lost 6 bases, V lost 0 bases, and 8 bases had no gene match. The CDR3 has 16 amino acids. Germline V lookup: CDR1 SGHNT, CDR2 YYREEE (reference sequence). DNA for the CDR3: TGTGCCAGCAGCTTGGGTGAAGCGGGGGCGCCCAATGAGCAGTTCTTC. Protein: CASSLGEAGAPNEQFF.

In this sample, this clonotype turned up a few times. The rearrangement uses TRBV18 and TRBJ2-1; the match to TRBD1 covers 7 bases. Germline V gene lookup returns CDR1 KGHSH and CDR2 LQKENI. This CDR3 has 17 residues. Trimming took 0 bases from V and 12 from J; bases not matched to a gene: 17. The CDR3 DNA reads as TGTGCCAGCTCACCACCTCGGACCCCCGGATCCCGACAGGGGCAGTTCTTC. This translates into CASSPPRTPGSRQGQFF. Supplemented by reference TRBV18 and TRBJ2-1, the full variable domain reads NAGVMQNPRHLVRRRGQEARLRCSPMKGHSHVYWYRQLPEEGLKFMVYLQKENIIDESGMPKERFSAEFPKEGPSILRIQQVVRGDSAAYFCASSPPRTPGSRQGQFFGPGTRLTVL.

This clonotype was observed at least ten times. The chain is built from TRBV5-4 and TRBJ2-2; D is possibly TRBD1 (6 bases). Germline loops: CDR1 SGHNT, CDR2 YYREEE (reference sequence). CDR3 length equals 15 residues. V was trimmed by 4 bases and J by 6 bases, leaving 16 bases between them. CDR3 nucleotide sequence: TGTGCCAGCAGCCGGGACAACCCCATGGCCGGGGAGCTGTTTTTT. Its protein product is CASSRDNPMAGELFF.

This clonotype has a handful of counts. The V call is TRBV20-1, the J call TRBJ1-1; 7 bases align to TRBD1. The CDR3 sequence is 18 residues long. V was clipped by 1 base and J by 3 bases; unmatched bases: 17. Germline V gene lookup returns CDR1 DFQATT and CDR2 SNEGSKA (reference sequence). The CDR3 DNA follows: TGCAGTGCTAGAGGGGGGGAAAAGACCGGGACAGCCTACACTGAAGCTTTCTTT. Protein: CSARGGEKTGTAYTEAFF.

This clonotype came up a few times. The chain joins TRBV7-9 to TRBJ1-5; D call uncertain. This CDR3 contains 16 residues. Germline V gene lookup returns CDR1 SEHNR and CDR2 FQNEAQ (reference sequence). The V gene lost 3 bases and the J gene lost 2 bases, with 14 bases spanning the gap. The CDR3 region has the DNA TGTGCCAGCAGCTTGGCCGGGCCACGGGGCAATCAGCCCCAGCATTTT. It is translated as CASSLAGPRGNQPQHF.

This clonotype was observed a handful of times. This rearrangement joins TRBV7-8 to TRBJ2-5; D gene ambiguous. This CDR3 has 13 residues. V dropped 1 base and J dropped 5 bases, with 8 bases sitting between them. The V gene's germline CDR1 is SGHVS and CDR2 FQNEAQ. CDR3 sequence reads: CASSLGIEETQYF. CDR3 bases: TGTGCCAGCAGCTTAGGCATAGAGGAGACCCAGTACTTC.

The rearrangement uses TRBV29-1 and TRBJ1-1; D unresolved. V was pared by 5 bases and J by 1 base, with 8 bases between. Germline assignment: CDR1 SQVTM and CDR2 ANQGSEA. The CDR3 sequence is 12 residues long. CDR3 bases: TGCAGCGTTTGGGAGGGGAACACTGAAGCTTTCTTT. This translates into CSVWEGNTEAFF.

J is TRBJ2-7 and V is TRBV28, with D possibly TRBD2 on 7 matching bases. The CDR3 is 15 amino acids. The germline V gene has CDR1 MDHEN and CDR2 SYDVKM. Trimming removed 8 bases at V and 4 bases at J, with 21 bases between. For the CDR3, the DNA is TGTGCCAGCCGAAGCCCCGCGGGGGCAGGGTACGAGCAGTACTTC. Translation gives CASRSPAGAGYEQYF.

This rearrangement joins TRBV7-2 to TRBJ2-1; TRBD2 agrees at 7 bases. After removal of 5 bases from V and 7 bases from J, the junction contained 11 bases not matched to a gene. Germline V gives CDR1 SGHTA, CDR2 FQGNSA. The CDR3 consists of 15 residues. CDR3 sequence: CASSPTTSTGNEQFF. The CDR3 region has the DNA TGTGCCAGCAGCCCGACGACTAGCACTGGGAATGAGCAGTTCTTC. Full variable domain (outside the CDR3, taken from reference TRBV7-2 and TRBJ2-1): GAGVSQSPSNKVTEKGKDVELRCDPISGHTALYWYRQSLGQGLEFLIYFQGNSAPDKSGLPSDRFSAERTGGSVSTLTIQRTQQEDSAVYLCASSPTTSTGNEQFFGPGTRLTVL.

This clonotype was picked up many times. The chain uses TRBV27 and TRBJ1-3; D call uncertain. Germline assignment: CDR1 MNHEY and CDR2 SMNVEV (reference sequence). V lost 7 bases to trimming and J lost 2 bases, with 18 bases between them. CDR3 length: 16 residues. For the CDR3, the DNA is TGTGCCAGCAAACCCGCAGCTGGCCCTCCTGGAAACACCATATATTTT. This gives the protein CASKPAAGPPGNTIYF.

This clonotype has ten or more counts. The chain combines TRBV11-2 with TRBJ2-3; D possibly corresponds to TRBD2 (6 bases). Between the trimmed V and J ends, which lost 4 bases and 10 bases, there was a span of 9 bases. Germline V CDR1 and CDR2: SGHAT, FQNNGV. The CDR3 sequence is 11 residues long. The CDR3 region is CASSSGVAQYF. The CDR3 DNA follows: TGTGCCAGCAGCTCGGGAGTTGCGCAGTATTTT.

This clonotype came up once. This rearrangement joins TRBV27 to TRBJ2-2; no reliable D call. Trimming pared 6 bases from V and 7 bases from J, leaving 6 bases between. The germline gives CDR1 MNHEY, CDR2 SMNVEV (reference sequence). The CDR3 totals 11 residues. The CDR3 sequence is CASRNNGELFF. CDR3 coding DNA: TGTGCCAGCAGGAATAACGGGGAGCTGTTTTTT.

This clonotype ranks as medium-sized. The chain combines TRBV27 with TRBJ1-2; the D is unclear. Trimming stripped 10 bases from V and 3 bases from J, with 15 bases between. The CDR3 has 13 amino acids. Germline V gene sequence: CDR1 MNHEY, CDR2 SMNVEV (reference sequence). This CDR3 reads CATRSLTDYGYTF. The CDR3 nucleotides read TGTGCCACCCGAAGTCTCACGGACTATGGCTACACCTTC.

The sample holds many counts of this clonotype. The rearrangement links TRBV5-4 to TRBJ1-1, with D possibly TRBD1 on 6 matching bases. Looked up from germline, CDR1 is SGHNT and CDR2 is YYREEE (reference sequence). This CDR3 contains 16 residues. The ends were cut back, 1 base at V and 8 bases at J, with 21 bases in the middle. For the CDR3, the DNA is TGTGCCAGCAGCTTGTTTCAGGGGCTGCAACCTAAGGAAGCTTTCTTT. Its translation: CASSLFQGLQPKEAFF.

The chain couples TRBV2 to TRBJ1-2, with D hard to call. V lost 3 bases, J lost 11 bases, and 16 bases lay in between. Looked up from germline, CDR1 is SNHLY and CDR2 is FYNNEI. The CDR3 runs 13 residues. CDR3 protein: CASSERMASSYTF. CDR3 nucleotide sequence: TGTGCCAGCAGTGAGCGTATGGCGTCCTCATACACCTTC.

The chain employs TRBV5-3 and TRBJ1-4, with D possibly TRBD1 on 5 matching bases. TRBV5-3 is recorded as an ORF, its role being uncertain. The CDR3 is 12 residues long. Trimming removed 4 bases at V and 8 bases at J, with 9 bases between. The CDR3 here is CARSLTVEKLFF. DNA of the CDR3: TGTGCCAGAAGCCTGACAGTAGAAAAACTGTTTTTT.

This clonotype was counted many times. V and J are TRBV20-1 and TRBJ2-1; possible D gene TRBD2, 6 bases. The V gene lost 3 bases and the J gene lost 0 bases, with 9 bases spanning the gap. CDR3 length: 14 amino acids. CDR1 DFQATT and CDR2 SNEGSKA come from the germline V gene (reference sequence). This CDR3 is CSASSGSSYNEQFF. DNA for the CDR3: TGCAGTGCTAGTAGCGGCAGCTCCTACAATGAGCAGTTCTTC.

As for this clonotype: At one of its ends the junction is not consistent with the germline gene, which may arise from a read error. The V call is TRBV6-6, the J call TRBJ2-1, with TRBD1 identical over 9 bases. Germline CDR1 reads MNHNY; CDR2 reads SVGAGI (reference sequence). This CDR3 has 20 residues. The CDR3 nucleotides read TGTGCCAGCAGTGACTCCGGTTGGACAGGGGCGCGAAGGACCTACAATGAGCAGTTCTTC. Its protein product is CASSDSGWTGARRTYNEQFF.

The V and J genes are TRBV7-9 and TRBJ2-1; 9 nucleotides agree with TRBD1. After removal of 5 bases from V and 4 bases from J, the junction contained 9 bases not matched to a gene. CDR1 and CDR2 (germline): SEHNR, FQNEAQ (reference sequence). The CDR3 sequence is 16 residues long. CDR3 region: CASSTTGTGRYNEQFF. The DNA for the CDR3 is TGTGCCAGCAGCACTACCGGGACAGGGAGATACAATGAGCAGTTCTTC.